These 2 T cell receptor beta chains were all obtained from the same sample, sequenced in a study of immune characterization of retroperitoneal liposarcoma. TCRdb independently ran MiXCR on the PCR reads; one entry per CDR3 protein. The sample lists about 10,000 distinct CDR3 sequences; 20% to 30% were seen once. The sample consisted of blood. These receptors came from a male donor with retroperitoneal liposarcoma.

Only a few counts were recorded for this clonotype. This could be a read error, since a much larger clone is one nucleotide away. DNA of the CDR3: TGTGCCAGCAGTGAAGCGACTAGCGGGGGGGACGAGCAGTTCTTC. Encoded protein: CASSEATSGGDEQFF. The V and J genes are TRBV6-1 and TRBJ2-1, with 14 positions matching TRBD2. Germline assignment: CDR1 MNHNS and CDR2 SASEGT. V lost 0 bases to trimming and J lost 10 bases; unmatched junction nucleotides: 2. The CDR3 runs to 15 residues.

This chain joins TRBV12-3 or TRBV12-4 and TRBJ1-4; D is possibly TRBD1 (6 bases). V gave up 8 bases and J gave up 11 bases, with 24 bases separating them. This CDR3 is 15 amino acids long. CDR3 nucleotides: TGTGCCAGCTCCCTCTCCCGGGGGCCTTCTGTCAAACTGTTTTTT. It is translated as CASSLSRGPSVKLFF.